Sequencing of this TCR beta chain was carried out in a study of T-cell memory formation after mild COVID-19. This clonotype was seen only a few times. V was clipped by 0 bases and J by 5 bases; unmatched bases: 7. CDR3 size: 15 residues. Per the germline V gene, CDR1 is DFQATT and CDR2 is SNEGSKA (reference sequence). TCRdb itself ran the 5' RACE reads through MiXCR, one entry per CDR3 protein. Among 300,000 to 400,000 distinct CDR3 sequences, around 14% were seen once, and the ten largest hold 22%. The sequencing input was PBMCs or a T cell subset sorted from them (not recorded which). The chain is built from TRBV20-1 and TRBJ2-5; the match to TRBD2 covers 9 bases. The sequence was obtained from a man younger than 30 who had mild COVID-19 (a few samples of this study predate the infection). Cell type and time point are not known. CDR3 protein: CSARDSPSGVETQYF. As DNA, the CDR3 is TGCAGTGCTAGAGATTCGCCTAGCGGGGTGGAGACCCAGTACTTC.